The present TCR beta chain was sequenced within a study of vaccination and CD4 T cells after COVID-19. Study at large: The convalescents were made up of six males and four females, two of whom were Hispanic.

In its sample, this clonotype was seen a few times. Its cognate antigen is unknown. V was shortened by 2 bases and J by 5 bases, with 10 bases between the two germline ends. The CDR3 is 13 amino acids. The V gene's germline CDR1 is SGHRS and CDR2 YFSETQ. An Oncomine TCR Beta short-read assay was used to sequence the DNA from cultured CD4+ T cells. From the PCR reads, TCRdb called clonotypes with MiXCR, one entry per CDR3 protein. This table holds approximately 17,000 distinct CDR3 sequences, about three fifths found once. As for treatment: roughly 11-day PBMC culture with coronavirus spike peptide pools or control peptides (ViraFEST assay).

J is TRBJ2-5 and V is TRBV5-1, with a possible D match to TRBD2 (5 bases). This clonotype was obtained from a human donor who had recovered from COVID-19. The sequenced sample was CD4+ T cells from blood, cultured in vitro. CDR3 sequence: CASSLGGGETQYF. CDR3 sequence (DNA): TGCGCCAGCAGCTTAGGAGGCGGGGAGACCCAGTACTTC. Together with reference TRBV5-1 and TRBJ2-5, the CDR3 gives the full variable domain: KAGVTQTPRYLIKTRGQQVTLSCSPISGHRSVSWYQQTPGQGLQFLFEYFSETQRNKGNFPGRFSGRQFSNSRSEMNVSTLELGDSALYLCASSLGGGETQYFGPGTRLLVL.